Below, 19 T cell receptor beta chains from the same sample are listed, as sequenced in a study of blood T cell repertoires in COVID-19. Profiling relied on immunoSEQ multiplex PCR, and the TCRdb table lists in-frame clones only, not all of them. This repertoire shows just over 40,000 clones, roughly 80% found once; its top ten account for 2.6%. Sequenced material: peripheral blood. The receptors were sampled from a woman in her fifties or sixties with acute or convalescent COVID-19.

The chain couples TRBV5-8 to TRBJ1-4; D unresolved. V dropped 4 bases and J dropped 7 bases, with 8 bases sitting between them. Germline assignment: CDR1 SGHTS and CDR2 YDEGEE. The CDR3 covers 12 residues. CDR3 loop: CASSLDGEKLFF. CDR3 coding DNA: TGTGCCAGCAGCCTAGACGGTGAAAAACTGTTTTTT.

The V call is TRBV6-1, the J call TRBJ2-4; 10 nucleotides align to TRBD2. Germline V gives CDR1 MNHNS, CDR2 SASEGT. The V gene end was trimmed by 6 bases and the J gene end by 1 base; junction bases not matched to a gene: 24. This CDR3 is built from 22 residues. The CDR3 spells CASREPSGGGLPLSSAKNIQYF. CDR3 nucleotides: TGTGCCAGCAGGGAACCTAGCGGGGGAGGCCTGCCTCTATCTTCGGCCAAAAACATTCAGTACTTC.

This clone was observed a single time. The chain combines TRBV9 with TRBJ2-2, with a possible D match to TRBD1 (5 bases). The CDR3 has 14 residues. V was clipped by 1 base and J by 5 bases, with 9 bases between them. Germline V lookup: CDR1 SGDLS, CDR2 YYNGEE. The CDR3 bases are TGTGCCAGCAGCGTATCAGGGCGGACCGGGGAGCTGTTTTTT. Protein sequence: CASSVSGRTGELFF.

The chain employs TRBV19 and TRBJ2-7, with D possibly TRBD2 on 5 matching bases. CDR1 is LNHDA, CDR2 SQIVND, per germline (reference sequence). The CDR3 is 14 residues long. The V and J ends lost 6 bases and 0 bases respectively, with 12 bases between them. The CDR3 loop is CASSPIARSYEQYF. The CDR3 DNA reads TGTGCCAGTAGCCCCATAGCGCGCTCCTACGAGCAGTACTTC. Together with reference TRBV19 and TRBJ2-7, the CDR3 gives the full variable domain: DGGITQSPKYLFRKEGQNVTLSCEQNLNHDAMYWYRQDPGQGLRLIYYSQIVNDFQKGDIAEGYSVSREKKESFPLTVTSAQKNPTAFYLCASSPIARSYEQYFGPGTRLTVT.

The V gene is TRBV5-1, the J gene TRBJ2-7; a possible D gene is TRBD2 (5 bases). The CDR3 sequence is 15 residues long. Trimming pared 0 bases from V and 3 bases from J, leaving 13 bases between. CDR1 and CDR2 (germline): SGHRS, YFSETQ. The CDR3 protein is CASSLARRDSYEQYF. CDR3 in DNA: TGCGCCAGCAGCTTGGCCCGTCGGGATAGCTACGAGCAGTACTTC. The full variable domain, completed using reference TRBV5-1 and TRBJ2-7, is KAGVTQTPRYLIKTRGQQVTLSCSPISGHRSVSWYQQTPGQGLQFLFEYFSETQRNKGNFPGRFSGRQFSNSRSEMNVSTLELGDSALYLCASSLARRDSYEQYFGPGTRLTVT.

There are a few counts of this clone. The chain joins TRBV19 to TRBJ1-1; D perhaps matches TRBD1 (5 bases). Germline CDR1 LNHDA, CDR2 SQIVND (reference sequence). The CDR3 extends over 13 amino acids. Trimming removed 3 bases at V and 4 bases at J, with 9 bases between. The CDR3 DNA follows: TGTGCCAGTAGTATGTTCGGGGGCACTGAAGCTTTCTTT. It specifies CASSMFGGTEAFF.

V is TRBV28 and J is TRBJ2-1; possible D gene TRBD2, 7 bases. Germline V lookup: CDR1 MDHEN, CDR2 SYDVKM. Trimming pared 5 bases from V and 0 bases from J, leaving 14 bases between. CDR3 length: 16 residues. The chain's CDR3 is CASSPGGASSYNEQFF. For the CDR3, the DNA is TGTGCCAGCAGTCCTGGGGGGGCGAGCTCCTACAATGAGCAGTTCTTC.

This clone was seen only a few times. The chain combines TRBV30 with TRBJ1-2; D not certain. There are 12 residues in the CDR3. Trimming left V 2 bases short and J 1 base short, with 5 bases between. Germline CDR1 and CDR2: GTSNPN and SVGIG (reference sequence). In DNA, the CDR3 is TGTGCCTGGAGTCAGCGTAACTATGGCTACACCTTC. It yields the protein CAWSQRNYGYTF. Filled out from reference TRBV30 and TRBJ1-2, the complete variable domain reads SQTIHQWPATLVQPVGSPLSLECTVEGTSNPNLYWYRQAAGRGLQLLFYSVGIGQISSEVPQNLSASRPQDRQFILSSKKLLLSDSGFYLCAWSQRNYGYTFGSGTRLTVV.

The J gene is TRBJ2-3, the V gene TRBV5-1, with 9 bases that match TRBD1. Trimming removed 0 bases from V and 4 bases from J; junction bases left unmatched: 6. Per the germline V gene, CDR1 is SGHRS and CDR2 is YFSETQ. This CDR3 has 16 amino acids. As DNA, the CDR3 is TGCGCCAGCAGCTTGGGTAAGACAGGGGGAGCAGATACGCAGTATTTT. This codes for CASSLGKTGGADTQYF.

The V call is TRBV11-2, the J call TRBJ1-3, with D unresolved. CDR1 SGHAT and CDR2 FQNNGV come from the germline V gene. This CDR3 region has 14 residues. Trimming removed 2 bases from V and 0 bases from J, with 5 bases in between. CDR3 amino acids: CASSLSISGNTIYF. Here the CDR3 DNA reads TGTGCCAGCAGCTTAAGCATCTCTGGAAACACCATATATTTT.

Written as DNA, the CDR3 is TGCGCCAGCAGCTCGGGACATAACATGAACACTGAAGCTTTCTTT. Protein: CASSSGHNMNTEAFF. The rearrangement joins TRBV5-1 to TRBJ1-1, with D tentatively TRBD1 (6 bases). Trimming removed 3 bases at V and 0 bases at J, with 12 bases between. The germline V gene encodes CDR1 SGHRS and CDR2 YFSETQ. The length of the CDR3 is 15 residues.

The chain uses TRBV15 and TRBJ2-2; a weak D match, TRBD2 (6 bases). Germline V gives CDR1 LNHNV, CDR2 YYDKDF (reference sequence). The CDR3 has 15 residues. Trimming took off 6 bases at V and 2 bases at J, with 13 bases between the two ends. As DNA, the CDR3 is TGTGCCACCAGGGCGGAGGGAAGAAACACCGGGGAGCTGTTTTTT. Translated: CATRAEGRNTGELFF. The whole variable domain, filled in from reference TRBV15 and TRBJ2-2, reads DAMVIQNPRYQVTQFGKPVTLSCSQTLNHNVMYWYQQKSSQAPKLLFHYYDKDFNNEADTPDNFQSRRPNTSFCFLDIRSPGLGDTAMYLCATRAEGRNTGELFFGEGSRLTVL.

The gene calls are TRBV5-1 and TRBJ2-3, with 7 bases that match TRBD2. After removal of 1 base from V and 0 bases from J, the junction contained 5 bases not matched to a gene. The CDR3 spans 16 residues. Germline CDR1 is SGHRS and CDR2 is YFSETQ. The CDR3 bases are TGCGCCAGCAGCTTGCCCGGGACTACTAGCACAGATACGCAGTATTTT. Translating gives CASSLPGTTSTDTQYF.

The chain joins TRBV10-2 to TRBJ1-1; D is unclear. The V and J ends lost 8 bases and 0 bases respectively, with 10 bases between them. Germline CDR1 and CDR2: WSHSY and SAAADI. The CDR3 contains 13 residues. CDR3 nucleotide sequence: TGCGCCAGCGGCGCCGGAGTGAACACTGAAGCTTTCTTT. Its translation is CASGAGVNTEAFF.

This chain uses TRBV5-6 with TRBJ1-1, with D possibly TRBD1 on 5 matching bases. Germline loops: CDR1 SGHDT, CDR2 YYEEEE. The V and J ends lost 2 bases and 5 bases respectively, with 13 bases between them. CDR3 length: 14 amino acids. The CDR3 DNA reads TGTGCCAGCAGCTTCGGCTCGGAGGGGACTGAAGCTTTCTTT. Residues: CASSFGSEGTEAFF.

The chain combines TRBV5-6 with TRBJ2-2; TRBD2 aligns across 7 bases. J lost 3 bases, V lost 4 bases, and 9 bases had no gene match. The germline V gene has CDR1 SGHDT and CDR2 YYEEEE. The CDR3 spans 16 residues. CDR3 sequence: CASSPGGGTYTGELFF. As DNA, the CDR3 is TGTGCCAGCAGCCCGGGGGGAGGAACGTACACCGGGGAGCTGTTTTTT.

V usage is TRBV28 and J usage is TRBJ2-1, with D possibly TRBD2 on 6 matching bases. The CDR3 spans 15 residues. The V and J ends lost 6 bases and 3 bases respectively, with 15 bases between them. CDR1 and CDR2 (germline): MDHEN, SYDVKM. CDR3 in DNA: TGTGCCAGCAGCCCGGACTGGGGGGTCTACAATGAGCAGTTCTTC. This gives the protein CASSPDWGVYNEQFF. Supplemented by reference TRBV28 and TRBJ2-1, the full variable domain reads DVKVTQSSRYLVKRTGEKVFLECVQDMDHENMFWYRQDPGLGLRLIYFSYDVKMKEKGDIPEGYSVSREKKERFSLILESASTNQTSMYLCASSPDWGVYNEQFFGPGTRLTVL.

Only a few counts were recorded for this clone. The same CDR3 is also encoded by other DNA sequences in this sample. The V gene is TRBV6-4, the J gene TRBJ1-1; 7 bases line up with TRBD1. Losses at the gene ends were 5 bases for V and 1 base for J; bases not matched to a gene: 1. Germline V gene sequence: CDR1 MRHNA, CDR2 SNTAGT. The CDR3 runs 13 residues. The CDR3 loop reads CASSRTGNTEAFF. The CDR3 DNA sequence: TGTGCCAGCAGTCGGACAGGGAACACTGAAGCTTTCTTT.

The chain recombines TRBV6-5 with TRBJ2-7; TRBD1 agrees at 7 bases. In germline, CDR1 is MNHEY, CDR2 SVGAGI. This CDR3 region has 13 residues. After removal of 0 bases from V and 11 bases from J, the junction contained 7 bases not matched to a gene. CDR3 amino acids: CASSYSKGTAEYF. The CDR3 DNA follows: TGTGCCAGCAGTTACTCGAAAGGGACAGCGGAGTACTTC.